Reported below is one TCR beta chain. The data derive from a study of blood T cell repertoires in COVID-19. The overall study: Sites in the United States, Italy and Spain provided acute and convalescent COVID-19 samples. Nucleic acid was either cDNA or gDNA, and it came from T cells, B-cell-depleted T cells, or PBMCs.

Under the authors' procedure: By means of reference gene primer amplification, nucleated cell counts were estimated. Clones were sequenced by immunoSEQ multiplex PCR, and TCRdb holds only the in-frame ones, with some missing. V, J and clone size derive from that table, while D and trimming were established from the DNA sequence. The sample has 65,000 to 90,000 clones, 65% to 80% seen once; the top ten hold 26%. The sequence was collected from a man between 60 and 75 years old with active or convalescent COVID-19. The sequenced sample was peripheral blood.

CDR3 DNA: TGTGCCAGCAGCCCCCGGGACAGGGGGCTAGTGACGCAGTATTTT. Translated: CASSPRDRGLVTQYF. This chain joins TRBV7-2 and TRBJ2-3, with TRBD1 matching 12 bases. Germline CDR1 is SGHTA and CDR2 is FQGNSA. The CDR3 is 15 residues long. With V trimmed by 5 bases and J by 9 bases, 9 bases remained unmatched. Full variable domain (remainder filled in from reference TRBV7-2 and TRBJ2-3): GAGVSQSPSNKVTEKGKDVELRCDPISGHTALYWYRQSLGQGLEFLIYFQGNSAPDKSGLPSDRFSAERTGGSVSTLTIQRTQQEDSAVYLCASSPRDRGLVTQYFGPGTRLTVL.